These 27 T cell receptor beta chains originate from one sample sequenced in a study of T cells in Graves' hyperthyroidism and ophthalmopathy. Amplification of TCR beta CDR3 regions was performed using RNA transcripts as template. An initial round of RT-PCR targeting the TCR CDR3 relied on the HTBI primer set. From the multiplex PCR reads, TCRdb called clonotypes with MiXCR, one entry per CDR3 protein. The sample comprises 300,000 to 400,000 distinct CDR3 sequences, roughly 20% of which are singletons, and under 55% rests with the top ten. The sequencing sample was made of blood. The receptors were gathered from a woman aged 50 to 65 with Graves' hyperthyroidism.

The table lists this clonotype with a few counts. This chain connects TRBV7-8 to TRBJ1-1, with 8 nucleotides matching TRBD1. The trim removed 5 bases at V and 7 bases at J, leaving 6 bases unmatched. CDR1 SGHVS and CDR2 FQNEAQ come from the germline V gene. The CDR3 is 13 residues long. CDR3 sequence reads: CASSHNTGGEAFF. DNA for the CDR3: TGTGCCAGCAGCCACAATACAGGGGGTGAAGCTTTCTTT. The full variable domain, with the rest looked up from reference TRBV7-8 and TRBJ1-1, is GAGVSQSPRYKVAKRGQDVALRCDPISGHVSLFWYQQALGQGPEFLTYFQNEAQLDKSGLPSDRFFAERPEGSVSTLKIQRTQQEDSAVYLCASSHNTGGEAFFGQGTRLTVV.

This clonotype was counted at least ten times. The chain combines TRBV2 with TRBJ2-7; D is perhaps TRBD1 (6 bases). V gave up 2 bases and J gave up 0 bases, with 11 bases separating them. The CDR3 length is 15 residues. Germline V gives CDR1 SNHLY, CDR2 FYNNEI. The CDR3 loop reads CASSEMDSFSYEQYV. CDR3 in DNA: TGTGCCAGCAGTGAAATGGACAGCTTCTCCTACGAGCAGTACGTC.

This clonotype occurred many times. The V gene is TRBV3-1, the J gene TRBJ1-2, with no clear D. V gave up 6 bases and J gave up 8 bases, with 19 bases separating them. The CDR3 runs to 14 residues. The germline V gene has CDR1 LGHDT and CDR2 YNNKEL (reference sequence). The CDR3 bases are TGTGCCAGCAGGCATACGCCCAGATCCGAGGGCTACACCTTC. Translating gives CASRHTPRSEGYTF.

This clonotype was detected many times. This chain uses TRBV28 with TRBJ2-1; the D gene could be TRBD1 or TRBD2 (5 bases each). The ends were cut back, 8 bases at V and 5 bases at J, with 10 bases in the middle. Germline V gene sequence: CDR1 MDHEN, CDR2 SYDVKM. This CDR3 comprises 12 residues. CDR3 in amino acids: CASWDGDNEQFF. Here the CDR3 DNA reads TGTGCCAGCTGGGACGGGGACAATGAGCAGTTCTTC.

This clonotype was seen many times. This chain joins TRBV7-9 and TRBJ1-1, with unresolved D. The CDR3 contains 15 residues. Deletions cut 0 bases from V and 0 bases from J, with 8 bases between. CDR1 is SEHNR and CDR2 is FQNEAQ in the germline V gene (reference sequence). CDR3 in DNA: TGTGCCAGCAGCTTAGCGGACCGACTGAACACTGAAGCTTTCTTT. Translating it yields CASSLADRLNTEAFF.

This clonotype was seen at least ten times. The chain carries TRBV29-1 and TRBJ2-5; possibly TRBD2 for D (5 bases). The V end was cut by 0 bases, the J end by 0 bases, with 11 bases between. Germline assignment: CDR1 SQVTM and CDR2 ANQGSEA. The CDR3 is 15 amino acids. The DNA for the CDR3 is TGCAGCGTTGAAGACCCCGGGGAACACCAAGAGACCCAGTACTTC. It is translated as CSVEDPGEHQETQYF.

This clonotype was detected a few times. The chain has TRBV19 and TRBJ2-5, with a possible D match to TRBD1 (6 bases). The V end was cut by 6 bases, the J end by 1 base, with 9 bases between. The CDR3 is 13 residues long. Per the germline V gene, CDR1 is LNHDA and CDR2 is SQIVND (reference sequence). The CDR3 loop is CASRDSTQETQYF. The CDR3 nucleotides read TGTGCCAGTAGGGACAGCACCCAAGAGACCCAGTACTTC.

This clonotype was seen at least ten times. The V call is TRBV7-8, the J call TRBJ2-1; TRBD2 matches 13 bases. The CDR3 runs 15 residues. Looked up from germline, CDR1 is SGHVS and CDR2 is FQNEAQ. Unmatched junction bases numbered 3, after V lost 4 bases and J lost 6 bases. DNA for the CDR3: TGTGCCAGCAGCTCCCGACTAGCGGGGGGCAATGAGCAGTTCTTC. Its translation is CASSSRLAGGNEQFF. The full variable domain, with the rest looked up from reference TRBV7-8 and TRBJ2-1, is GAGVSQSPRYKVAKRGQDVALRCDPISGHVSLFWYQQALGQGPEFLTYFQNEAQLDKSGLPSDRFFAERPEGSVSTLKIQRTQQEDSAVYLCASSSRLAGGNEQFFGPGTRLTVL.

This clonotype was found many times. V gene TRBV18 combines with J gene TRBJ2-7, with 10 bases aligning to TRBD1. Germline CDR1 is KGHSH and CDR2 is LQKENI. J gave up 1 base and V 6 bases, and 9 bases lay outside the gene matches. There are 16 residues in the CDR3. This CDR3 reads CASSQGGQGSSYEQYV. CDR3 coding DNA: TGTGCCAGCTCTCAGGGGGGACAGGGGAGTTCCTACGAGCAGTACGTC.

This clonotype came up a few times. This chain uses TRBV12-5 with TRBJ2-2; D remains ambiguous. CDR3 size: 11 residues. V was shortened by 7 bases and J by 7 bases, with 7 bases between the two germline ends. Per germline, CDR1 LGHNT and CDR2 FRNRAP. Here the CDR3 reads CASAIGGELFF. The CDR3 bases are TGTGCTAGTGCCATCGGCGGGGAGCTGTTTTTT.

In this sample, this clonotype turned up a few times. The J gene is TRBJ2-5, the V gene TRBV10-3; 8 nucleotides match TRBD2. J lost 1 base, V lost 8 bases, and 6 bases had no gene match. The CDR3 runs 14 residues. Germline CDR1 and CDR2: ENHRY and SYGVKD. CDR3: CAIQSGGLQETQYF. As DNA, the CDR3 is TGTGCCATCCAAAGCGGGGGCCTCCAAGAGACCCAGTACTTC.

CDR3 nucleotides: TGTGCCAGCAGTGAAAGACACGTCTGGGACAGCCCCTACGAGCAGTACTTC. Translation gives CASSERHVWDSPYEQYF. V gene TRBV6-1 combines with J gene TRBJ2-7; 7 bases are a match to TRBD1. Germline V gene lookup returns CDR1 MNHNS and CDR2 SASEGT. The CDR3 runs 17 residues. With 2 bases clipped from V and 2 bases from J, the junction kept 12 bases outside the gene matches.

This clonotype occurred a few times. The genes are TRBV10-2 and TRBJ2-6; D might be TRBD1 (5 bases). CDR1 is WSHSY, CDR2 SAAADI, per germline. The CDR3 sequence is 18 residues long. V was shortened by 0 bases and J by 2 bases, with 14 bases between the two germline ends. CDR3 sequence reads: CASSESQGYPPGANVLTF. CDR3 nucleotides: TGCGCCAGCAGTGAGTCCCAGGGCTACCCCCCTGGGGCCAACGTCCTGACTTTC.

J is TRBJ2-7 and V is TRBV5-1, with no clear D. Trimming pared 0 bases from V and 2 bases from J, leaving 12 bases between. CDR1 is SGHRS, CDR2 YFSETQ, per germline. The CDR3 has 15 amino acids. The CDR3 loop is CASSLGPTGPYEQYF. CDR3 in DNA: TGCGCCAGCAGCTTGGGCCCCACGGGTCCCTACGAGCAGTACTTC.

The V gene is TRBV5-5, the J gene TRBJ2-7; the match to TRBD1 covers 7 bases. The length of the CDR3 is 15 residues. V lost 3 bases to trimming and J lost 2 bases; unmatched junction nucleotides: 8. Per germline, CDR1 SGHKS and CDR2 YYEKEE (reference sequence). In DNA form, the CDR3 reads TGTGCCAGCAGCTCCCGGGACAGTCCAACCTACGAGCAGTACTTC. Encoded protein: CASSSRDSPTYEQYF.

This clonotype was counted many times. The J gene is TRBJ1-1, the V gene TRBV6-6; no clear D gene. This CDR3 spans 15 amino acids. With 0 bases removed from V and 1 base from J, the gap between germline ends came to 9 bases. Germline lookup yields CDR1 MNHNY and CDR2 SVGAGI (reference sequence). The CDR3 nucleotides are TGTGCCAGCAGTTACTCGATTCCAGGGAACACTGAAGCTTTCTTT. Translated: CASSYSIPGNTEAFF.

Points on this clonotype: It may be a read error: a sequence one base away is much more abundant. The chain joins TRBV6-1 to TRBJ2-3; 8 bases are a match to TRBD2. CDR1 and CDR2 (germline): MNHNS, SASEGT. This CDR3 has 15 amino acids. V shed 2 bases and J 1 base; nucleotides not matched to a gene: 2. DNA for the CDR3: TGTGCCAGCAGTGAAAAGACTAGCGGCACAGATACGCAGTATTTT. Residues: CASSEKTSGTDTQYF.

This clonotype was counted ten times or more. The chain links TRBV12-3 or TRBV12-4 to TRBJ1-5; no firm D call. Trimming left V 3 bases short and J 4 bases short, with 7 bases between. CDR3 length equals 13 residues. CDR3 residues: CASSFSGNQPQHF. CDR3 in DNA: TGTGCCAGCAGTTTCTCTGGGAATCAGCCCCAGCATTTT.

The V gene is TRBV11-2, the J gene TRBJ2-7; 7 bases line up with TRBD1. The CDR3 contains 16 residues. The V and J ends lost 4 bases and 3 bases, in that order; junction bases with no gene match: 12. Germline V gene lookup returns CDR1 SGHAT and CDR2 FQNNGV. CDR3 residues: CASSSPDRVDVYEQYV. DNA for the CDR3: TGTGCCAGCAGCTCCCCCGACAGGGTGGATGTCTACGAGCAGTACGTC.

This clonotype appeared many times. In nucleotides, the CDR3 is TGTGCCTGGTCACGTCGACAGAACGAAGCTTTCTTT. Amino acid sequence: CAWSRRQNEAFF. This chain joins TRBV30 and TRBJ1-1, with D perhaps matching TRBD1 (5 bases). Germline lookup yields CDR1 GTSNPN and CDR2 SVGIG (reference sequence). V was pared by 5 bases and J by 8 bases, with 15 bases between. The CDR3 consists of 12 residues. The complete variable domain, with remaining parts taken from reference TRBV30 and TRBJ1-1, reads SQTIHQWPATLVQPVGSPLSLECTVEGTSNPNLYWYRQAAGRGLQLLFYSVGIGQISSEVPQNLSASRPQDRQFILSSKKLLLSDSGFYLCAWSRRQNEAFFGQGTRLTVV.

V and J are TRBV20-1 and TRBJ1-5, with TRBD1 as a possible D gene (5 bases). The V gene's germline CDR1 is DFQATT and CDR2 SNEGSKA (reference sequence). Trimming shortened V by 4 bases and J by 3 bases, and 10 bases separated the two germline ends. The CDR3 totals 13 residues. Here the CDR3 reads CSATGDLNQPQHF. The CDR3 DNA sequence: TGCAGTGCTACGGGGGACCTCAATCAGCCCCAGCATTTT.

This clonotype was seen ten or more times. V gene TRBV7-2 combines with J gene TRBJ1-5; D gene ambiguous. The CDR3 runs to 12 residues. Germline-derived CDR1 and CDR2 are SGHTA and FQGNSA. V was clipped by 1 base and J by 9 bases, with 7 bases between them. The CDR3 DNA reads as TGTGCCAGCAGCTTAGTTAGCGCGCCCCAGCATTTT. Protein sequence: CASSLVSAPQHF.

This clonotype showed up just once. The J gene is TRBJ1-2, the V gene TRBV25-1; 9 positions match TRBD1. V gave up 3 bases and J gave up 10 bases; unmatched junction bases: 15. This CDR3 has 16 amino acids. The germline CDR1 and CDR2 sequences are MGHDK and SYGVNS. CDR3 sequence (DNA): TGTGCCAGCAGTGATCTCGTCACACAGGGGGCTGGTGACTACACCTTC. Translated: CASSDLVTQGAGDYTF.

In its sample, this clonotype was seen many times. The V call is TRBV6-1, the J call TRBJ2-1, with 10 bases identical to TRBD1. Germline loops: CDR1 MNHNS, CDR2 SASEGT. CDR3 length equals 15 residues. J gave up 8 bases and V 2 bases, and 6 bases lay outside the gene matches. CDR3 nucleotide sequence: TGTGCCAGCAGTGAATGGGACAGGGGACAGGATGAGCAGTTCTTC. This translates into CASSEWDRGQDEQFF.

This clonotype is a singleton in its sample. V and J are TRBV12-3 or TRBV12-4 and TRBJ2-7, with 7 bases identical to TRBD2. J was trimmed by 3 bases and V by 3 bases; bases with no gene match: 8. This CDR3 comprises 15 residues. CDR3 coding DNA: TGTGCCAGCAGTTTGGGAGGGCCCCAACTCTACGAGCAGTACTTC. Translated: CASSLGGPQLYEQYF.

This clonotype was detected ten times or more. The CDR3 sequence is CASSLPAGGLDTQYF. CDR3 sequence (DNA): TGTGCCAGCAGCTTACCAGCGGGGGGGCTGGATACGCAGTATTTT. V is TRBV11-2 and J is TRBJ2-3; 10 positions agree with TRBD2. Trimming took 2 bases from V and 6 from J; bases not matched to a gene: 5. CDR1 SGHAT and CDR2 FQNNGV come from the germline V gene. The CDR3 extends over 15 amino acids.

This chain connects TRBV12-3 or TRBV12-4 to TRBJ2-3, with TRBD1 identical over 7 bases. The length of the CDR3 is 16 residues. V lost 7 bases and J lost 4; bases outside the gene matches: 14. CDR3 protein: CASTSRDRGGPDTQYF. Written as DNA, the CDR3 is TGTGCCAGCACCTCAAGGGACCGAGGGGGCCCAGATACGCAGTATTTT.